The 30 T cell receptor beta chains presented below share a single source sample, sequenced in a study of blood T cells in healthy people across ages. PCR was performed a second time for about 7 to 11 cycles using a sample-barcoded 5' primer and a J-beta primer mix. TCRdb called the 5' RACE reads again in MiXCR, with one record for every CDR3 protein. Counted here are around 900,000 distinct CDR3 sequences, about 53% occurring once; the ten biggest clones make up about a fifth. Sequencing was carried out using blood. All receptors derive from a woman aged 60-75 years in good health.

The rearrangement links TRBV4-3 to TRBJ2-5, with 8 bases fitting TRBD2. This CDR3 is built from 15 residues. V was pared by 1 base and J by 11 bases, with 12 bases of the junction left unmatched. The V gene's germline CDR1 is LGHNA and CDR2 YSLEER. The CDR3 protein is CASSQVLAAYNEQYF. The CDR3 nucleotides are TGCGCCAGCAGCCAAGTACTAGCGGCCTACAATGAGCAGTACTTC.

The V gene is TRBV25-1, the J gene TRBJ1-1; no firm D call. Germline CDR1 MGHDK, CDR2 SYGVNS. The CDR3 has 11 amino acids. Trimming pared 9 bases from V and 1 base from J, leaving 6 bases between. The DNA for the CDR3 is TGTGCCAGTAAGAGGAACACTGAAGCTTTCTTT. Translated: CASKRNTEAFF.

This chain uses TRBV18 with TRBJ2-7, with 7 bases lining up with TRBD1. The CDR3 runs 14 residues. J lost 7 bases, V lost 3 bases, and 9 bases had no gene match. Germline V lookup: CDR1 KGHSH, CDR2 LQKENI. The CDR3 DNA reads TGTGCCAGCTCACCCTCGAGACAGGGCAATGAGCAGTACTTC. It specifies CASSPSRQGNEQYF.

In this sample, this clonotype turned up a few times. CDR3 bases: TGTGCCGCGTTCCAAGTTAGGCAGTACTTC. It encodes CAAFQVRQYF. The rearrangement joins TRBV10-3 to TRBJ2-7; D is undetermined. In germline, CDR1 is ENHRY, CDR2 SYGVKD. With 11 bases removed from V and 9 bases from J, the gap between germline ends came to 14 bases. The CDR3 has 10 residues.

The count of this clonotype is one. This chain joins TRBV3-1 and TRBJ1-2; D is unresolved. V was shortened by 1 base and J by 8 bases, with 8 bases between the two germline ends. The CDR3 totals 12 residues. Germline values: CDR1 LGHDT, CDR2 YNNKEL (reference sequence). CDR3 protein: CASSQAAIGYTF. CDR3 in DNA: TGTGCCAGCAGCCAAGCGGCGATCGGCTACACCTTC.

The CDR3 region is CASSQEGHRETQYF. CDR3 bases: TGCGCCAGCAGCCAAGAGGGCCACAGGGAGACCCAGTACTTC. V gene TRBV4-3 combines with J gene TRBJ2-5; a weak D match, TRBD1 (5 bases). The CDR3 covers 14 residues. Deletions cut 0 bases from V and 5 bases from J, with 10 bases between. Germline-derived CDR1 and CDR2 are LGHNA and YSLEER.

This clonotype was found a few times. The V call is TRBV7-9, the J call TRBJ2-7, with TRBD1 matching 8 bases. Germline V lookup: CDR1 SEHNR, CDR2 FQNEAQ (reference sequence). This CDR3 is 13 amino acids long. Trimming removed 3 bases from V and 12 bases from J; junction bases left unmatched: 10. The CDR3 protein is CASSFPGQGATYF. In DNA form, the CDR3 reads TGTGCCAGCAGCTTTCCTGGACAGGGTGCGACGTACTTC.

The chain is built from TRBV18 and TRBJ1-1, with TRBD1 as a possible D gene (5 bases). V was shortened by 6 bases and J by 2 bases, with 10 bases between the two germline ends. The CDR3 consists of 13 residues. Per germline, CDR1 KGHSH and CDR2 LQKENI. The CDR3: CASSPRENTEAFF. CDR3 nucleotide sequence: TGTGCCAGCTCCCCCAGGGAAAACACTGAAGCTTTCTTT.

This sequence joins TRBV6-2 or TRBV6-3 and TRBJ2-1; tentatively, D is TRBD1 or TRBD2 (6 bases each). Germline CDR1 MNHEY, CDR2 SVGEGT. The CDR3 is 17 residues long. The V gene lost 6 bases and the J gene lost 5 bases, with 23 bases spanning the gap. CDR3 DNA: TGTGCCAGCAGCCGCTCCCCTTTAGGGGGAGGAGACAATGAGCAGTTCTTC. Residues: CASSRSPLGGGDNEQFF.

V gene TRBV28 combines with J gene TRBJ2-3; D may correspond to TRBD1 or TRBD2 (5 bases each). The V and J ends lost 6 bases and 2 bases respectively, with 18 bases between them. This CDR3 contains 16 residues. CDR1 MDHEN and CDR2 SYDVKM come from the germline V gene. CDR3 bases: TGTGCCAGCAGGAGAACCGGGACCTACCACACAGATACGCAGTATTTT. Amino acids: CASRRTGTYHTDTQYF.

This clonotype was seen more than once but under ten times. J is TRBJ2-7 and V is TRBV12-3 or TRBV12-4; 9 bases agree with TRBD2. The CDR3 runs to 12 residues. Trimming at V came to 11 bases and at J to 3 bases, leaving 5 bases not matched to a gene. The CDR3 DNA reads TGTGCCCAAGCGGGAGGTATCTACGAGCAGTACTTC. Translation gives CAQAGGIYEQYF.

The J gene is TRBJ2-5, the V gene TRBV3-1, with a tentative D call TRBD1 (5 bases). Germline CDR1 reads LGHDT; CDR2 reads YNNKEL (reference sequence). The length of the CDR3 is 15 residues. V shed 1 base and J shed 3 bases, with 12 bases lying between them. As DNA, the CDR3 is TGTGCCAGCAGCCAAGGTGTACAGGAAAAAGAGACCCAGTACTTC. As protein: CASSQGVQEKETQYF.

This chain links TRBV5-1 with TRBJ2-1; D is ambiguous. V gave up 2 bases and J gave up 10 bases, with 10 bases separating them. The CDR3 is 12 residues long. Germline CDR1 SGHRS, CDR2 YFSETQ. The CDR3 loop is CASSLPADEQFF. DNA for the CDR3: TGCGCCAGCAGCTTACCGGCGGACGAGCAGTTCTTC.

This clonotype was seen a few times. The rearrangement links TRBV20-1 to TRBJ2-1, with unresolved D. Looked up from germline, CDR1 is DFQATT and CDR2 is SNEGSKA (reference sequence). The CDR3 covers 11 residues. V shed 6 bases and J shed 9 bases, with 12 bases lying between them. The CDR3 DNA reads as TGCAGTGCCTTTAGAGGATTTGAGCAGTTCTTC. It encodes CSAFRGFEQFF.

This chain connects TRBV20-1 to TRBJ2-1; D is unclear. The germline CDR1 and CDR2 sequences are DFQATT and SNEGSKA (reference sequence). Deletions cut 0 bases from V and 5 bases from J, with 2 bases between. The CDR3 contains 11 residues. The CDR3 sequence: CSAREDNEQFF. CDR3 nucleotide sequence: TGCAGTGCTAGAGAGGACAATGAGCAGTTCTTC.

This chain uses TRBV30 with TRBJ1-6; D is undetermined. The CDR3 is 13 residues long. V lost 5 bases and J lost 5, with 10 bases in between. Germline values: CDR1 GTSNPN, CDR2 SVGIG (reference sequence). The CDR3 here is CAWEYKDNSPLHF. The CDR3 DNA follows: TGTGCCTGGGAATACAAAGATAATTCACCCCTCCACTTT.

This chain uses TRBV25-1 with TRBJ1-2, with a weak D call TRBD1 (5 bases). The CDR3 is made up of 17 amino acids. The germline V gene has CDR1 MGHDK and CDR2 SYGVNS. V was shortened by 1 base and J by 3 bases, with 18 bases between the two germline ends. In DNA form, the CDR3 reads TGTGCCAGCAGTGAATTCCGGCAGGCGGGGGTTGACTATGGCTACACCTTC. Residues: CASSEFRQAGVDYGYTF.

This clonotype was found a few times. This chain links TRBV3-1 with TRBJ2-5, with TRBD2 matching over 7 bases. Matching the DNA end better, TRBJ2-7 makes the J call doubtful. CDR3 length equals 15 residues. Germline-derived CDR1 and CDR2 are LGHDT and YNNKEL (reference sequence). CDR3 in amino acids: CASSQDERGIYEQYF. CDR3 coding DNA: TGTGCCAGCAGCCAAGATGAGCGGGGCATATACGAGCAGTACTTC.

At least ten counts were recorded for this clonotype. The V gene is TRBV10-3, the J gene TRBJ2-5; 8 bases fit TRBD2. Germline values: CDR1 ENHRY, CDR2 SYGVKD. The CDR3 spans 15 residues. V lost 2 bases, J lost 4 bases, and 6 bases stayed unmatched. CDR3 amino acids: CAISEPLLAGETQYF. The DNA of the CDR3 is TGTGCCATCAGTGAGCCGTTGCTAGCGGGAGAGACCCAGTACTTC.

V is TRBV20-1 and J is TRBJ2-1, with 8 bases identical to TRBD2. This CDR3 has 17 amino acids. Unmatched junction bases numbered 10, after V lost 3 bases and J lost 0 bases. In germline, CDR1 is DFQATT, CDR2 SNEGSKA (reference sequence). CDR3 sequence (DNA): TGCAGTGCTAGTCCTGCGGGAGGCCTTAGCTCCTACAATGAGCAGTTCTTC. It encodes CSASPAGGLSSYNEQFF.

V is TRBV6-6 and J is TRBJ2-3; 10 positions agree with TRBD2. This CDR3 is 17 amino acids long. Trimming cost V 1 base and J 0 bases; bases outside gene matches: 4. Germline V gene lookup returns CDR1 MNHNY and CDR2 SVGAGI (reference sequence). This CDR3 is CASSYLGLAASTDTQYF. CDR3 nucleotide sequence: TGTGCCAGCAGTTACTTAGGACTAGCGGCTAGCACAGATACGCAGTATTTT.

The chain carries TRBV29-1 and TRBJ2-7; a weak D match, TRBD2 (5 bases). Germline CDR1 is SQVTM and CDR2 is ANQGSEA. This CDR3 has 12 amino acids. V was shortened by 4 bases and J by 9 bases, with 16 bases between the two germline ends. The CDR3 protein is CSVVRRYGGQYF. CDR3 in DNA: TGCAGCGTTGTGCGGAGGTACGGTGGGCAGTACTTC.

This chain uses TRBV6-1 with TRBJ1-2; 7 positions agree with TRBD1. J lost 5 bases, V lost 9 bases, and 9 bases had no gene match. CDR3 length equals 13 residues. CDR1 MNHNS and CDR2 SASEGT come from the germline V gene. The DNA of the CDR3 is TGTGCCAGATTCGGGACAGCGAAATATGGCTACACCTTC. Its translation: CARFGTAKYGYTF.

This clonotype has only a few counts. The chain carries TRBV10-3 and TRBJ2-3, with no clear D. CDR3 length equals 14 residues. Between the trimmed V and J ends, which lost 4 bases and 2 bases, there was a span of 10 bases. The V gene's germline CDR1 is ENHRY and CDR2 SYGVKD. CDR3 nucleotide sequence: TGTGCCATCAGTGGGGGTAGATCCACAGATACGCAGTATTTT. It yields the protein CAISGGRSTDTQYF.

The chain has TRBV7-9 and TRBJ2-1, with 9 bases fitting TRBD2. V lost 5 bases, J lost 8 bases, and 13 bases stayed unmatched. The CDR3 length is 16 residues. CDR1 SEHNR and CDR2 FQNEAQ come from the germline V gene (reference sequence). The CDR3 sequence: CASSPEAGGPFYEQFF. In DNA form, the CDR3 reads TGTGCCAGCAGCCCTGAGGCGGGAGGGCCGTTTTATGAGCAGTTCTTC.

V gene TRBV4-2 combines with J gene TRBJ2-3; 7 positions match TRBD2. The trim removed 1 base at V and 4 bases at J, leaving 5 bases unmatched. The CDR3 loop spans 15 amino acids. Germline V CDR1 and CDR2: LGHNA, YNFKEQ. The CDR3 sequence: CASSQGGGRSDTQYF. CDR3 DNA sequence: TGTGCCAGCAGCCAAGGGGGGGGAAGGTCAGATACGCAGTATTTT.

The chain employs TRBV12-3 or TRBV12-4 and TRBJ2-6; D remains unclear. This CDR3 has 14 amino acids. V lost 3 bases, J lost 0 bases, and 3 bases lay in between. Written as DNA, the CDR3 is TGTGCCAGCAGTTTGTACTCTGGGGCCAACGTCCTGACTTTC. This encodes CASSLYSGANVLTF.

The chain links TRBV14 to TRBJ2-6; no clear D. The CDR3 consists of 17 residues. Germline values: CDR1 SGHDN, CDR2 FVKESK. The germline V and J ends were trimmed by 1 base and 2 bases, with 12 bases remaining between them. The CDR3 sequence: CASSQASGFAGANVLTF. The CDR3 nucleotides are TGTGCCAGCAGCCAAGCGTCAGGATTTGCTGGGGCCAACGTCCTGACTTTC.

V and J are TRBV6-6 and TRBJ2-7, with 11 bases matching TRBD2. The J call is uncertain, as TRBJ2-5 better fits the DNA end. This CDR3 has 16 amino acids. Germline loops: CDR1 MNHNY, CDR2 SVGAGI (reference sequence). The CDR3 sequence is CASSPTSGSDGETQYF. The CDR3 DNA is TGTGCCAGCAGCCCTACTAGCGGGAGTGACGGAGAGACCCAGTACTTC.

V gene TRBV6-5 combines with J gene TRBJ1-6, with D perhaps TRBD1 (6 bases). The germline gives CDR1 MNHEY, CDR2 SVGAGI. V shed 7 bases and J shed 10 bases, with 14 bases lying between them. The CDR3 spans 13 residues. The CDR3 spells CASNRAPGSPLHF. CDR3 DNA: TGTGCCAGCAACAGGGCCCCCGGGTCACCCCTCCACTTT.